A selection of T cell receptor beta chains follows, all from one sample in a study of blood T cell repertoires in COVID-19. Some clones are missing from TCRdb's copy, which holds only in-frame ones; the method was immunoSEQ multiplex PCR. This table has about 130,000 clones, over 80% appearing once. Sequencing used peripheral blood. The receptors come from a man in his 60s with acute or convalescent COVID-19. CDR3s include the opening cysteine and the closing phenylalanine or tryptophan.

J,V,length,CDR3
TRBJ2-3,TRBV10-1,14,CASQSGRGTDTQYF
TRBJ2-7,TRBV5-1,14,CASSLGAGAYEQYF
TRBJ1-6,TRBV19,15,CASSITSSYNSPLHF
TRBJ2-2,TRBV15,15,CATSRSGHRPGELFF
TRBJ2-2,TRBV19,16,CASSSVRTSGTGELFF
TRBJ2-1,TRBV2,14,CASRPGTRSNEQFF
TRBJ1-4,TRBV3-1/TRBV3-2,13,CASSLTGNEKLFF
TRBJ2-7,TRBV9,14,CASSPGRSSYEQYF
TRBJ1-5,TRBV19,15,CASSVLASGNQPQHF
TRBJ2-2,TRBV6-1,13,CASSDRAPGELFF
TRBJ1-1,TRBV28,16,CASSGWGGTLNTEAFF
TRBJ2-5,TRBV7-9,16,CASSLGPGQGLETQYF
TRBJ1-5,TRBV19,14,CASKQGKYIQPQHF
TRBJ2-4,TRBV5-4,14,CASSYLSPGNIQYF
TRBJ1-6,TRBV21-1,17,CASSLSRTASYNSPLHF
TRBJ1-2,TRBV6-1,14,CASSEFRQGISYTF
TRBJ2-3,TRBV5-4,17,CASSLPGLAGSTDTQYF
TRBJ2-7,TRBV5-1,14,CASKTSGGLYEQYF
TRBJ1-6,TRBV28,14,CASSRAGGLSPLHF
TRBJ2-2,TRBV3-1/TRBV3-2,14,CASSLGVNTGELFF
TRBJ1-1,TRBV6-2/TRBV6-3,13,CASSYRGHGEAFF
TRBJ2-7,TRBV23-1,15,CASSQSFHNSYEQYF
TRBJ1-2,TRBV5-8,15,CASSVAGGANYGYTF
TRBJ2-1,TRBV7-2,15,CASSLANRERVEQFF
TRBJ2-7,TRBV13,15,CASSLRGLSSYEQYF
TRBJ2-7,TRBV27,14,CASIRSRGGPEQYF
TRBJ1-2,TRBV9,15,CASSGVGGTNYGYTF
TRBJ2-7,TRBV28,14,CASSFFGDSYEQYF
TRBJ1-2,TRBV19,10,CASGVYGYTF
TRBJ2-3,TRBV6-1,17,CASSEALGSADTDTQYF
TRBJ2-3,TRBV4-1,14,CASSPPPPGDTQYF
TRBJ1-4,TRBV18,17,CASSPPNRDIRNEKLFF
TRBJ1-6,TRBV19,12,CASSNRASPLHF
TRBJ2-5,TRBV20-1,15,CSASWGGRALETQYF
TRBJ1-2,TRBV30,17,CAWSPGGGRAANYGYTF
TRBJ2-7,TRBV28,14,CASGTGSWAWEQYF
TRBJ2-7,TRBV5-4,13,CASSFGLAYEQYF
TRBJ1-2,TRBV28,13,CASSFGTATLYTF
TRBJ1-1,TRBV18,14,CASSLTERDTEAFF
TRBJ2-1,TRBV3-1/TRBV3-2,14,CASRELAGAGEQFF
TRBJ1-4,TRBV28,14,CASRLQGANEKLFF
TRBJ2-7,TRBV27,15,CASSLGGAGYYEQYF
TRBJ2-5,TRBV19,16,CASSILAGSFQETQYF
TRBJ1-2,TRBV12-5,14,CASSLRGGVYGYTF
TRBJ1-2,TRBV27,19,CASSLWSGGTGGVNYGYTF
TRBJ1-5,TRBV28,14,CASSLGGRGQPQHF
TRBJ2-7,TRBV18,17,CASSASPGSLTLYEQYF
TRBJ2-5,TRBV7-3,17,CASSRGLGIRGEETQYF
TRBJ2-5,TRBV19,14,CASSLAGVGETQYF
TRBJ2-1,TRBV27,14,CASSSGQTSGRKFF
TRBJ2-7,TRBV5-1,15,CASSLSASGSYEQYF
TRBJ1-2,TRBV4-2,17,CASSQGVTGTTRYGYTF
TRBJ1-1,TRBV10-1,13,CASSEGIATEAFF